This T cell receptor beta chain stems from a study of blood T cell repertoires in COVID-19. Study context: Both acute and convalescent COVID-19 samples were obtained from the United States, Italy and Spain. Nucleic acid was either cDNA or gDNA, and it came from T cells, B-cell-depleted T cells, or PBMCs.

Original methodology: Reference gene primer amplification gave estimated nucleated cell counts. The table came from immunoSEQ multiplex PCR; TCRdb's copy has only in-frame clones and leaves some out. V and J calls and clone size are as listed in that table; D and trimming were resolved from the DNA. Here the sample spans around 16,000 clones, 70% to 90% being singletons. This CDR3 is 14 amino acids long. From germline, CDR1 is SGHRS and CDR2 YFSETQ. The ends were cut back, 0 bases at V and 8 bases at J, with 9 bases in the middle. This receptor was obtained from a man aged 55-75 years with acute or convalescent COVID-19. The chain couples TRBV5-1 to TRBJ1-6; D is perhaps TRBD1 (6 bases). Sequencing was carried out using peripheral blood. The CDR3 region is CASSLGNRDSPLHF. The CDR3, as DNA: TGCGCCAGCAGCTTGGGTAACAGGGATTCACCCCTCCACTTT.